This TCR beta chain originates from a study of shared clonotypes between healthy human individuals. On this clone: Other DNA sequences in this sample translate to the same CDR3.

PCR replicates from unsorted PBMC used roughly 300 ng DNA, and this amount was some 30,000 T cell genomes. Profiling relied on immunoSEQ multiplex PCR, and the TCRdb table lists in-frame clones only, not all of them. Here the sample spans more than 400,000 clones, approximately 82% being singletons. Trimming removed 0 bases at V and 4 bases at J, with 4 bases between. This CDR3 contains 11 residues. Looked up from germline, CDR1 is GTSNPN and CDR2 is SVGIG (reference sequence). This chain uses TRBV30 with TRBJ2-7; D call uncertain. The sequencing sample was made of PBMCs. This TCR was sampled from a woman in her forties in good health. Some clones in this sample may be carry-over from other donors' samples. The CDR3 here is CAWSVRYEQYF. The CDR3 nucleotides are TGTGCCTGGAGTGTAAGATACGAGCAGTACTTC.